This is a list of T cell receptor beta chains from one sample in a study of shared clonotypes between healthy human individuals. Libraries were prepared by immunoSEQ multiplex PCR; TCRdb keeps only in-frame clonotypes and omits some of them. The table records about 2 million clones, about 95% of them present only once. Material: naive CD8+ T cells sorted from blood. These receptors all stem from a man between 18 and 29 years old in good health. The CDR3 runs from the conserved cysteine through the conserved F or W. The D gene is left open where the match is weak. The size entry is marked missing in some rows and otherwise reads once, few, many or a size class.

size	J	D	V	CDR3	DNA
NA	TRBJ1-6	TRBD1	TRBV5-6	CASSLGDSGYSPLHF	TGTGCCAGCAGCTTGGGGGACAGTGGGTATTCACCCCTCCACTTT
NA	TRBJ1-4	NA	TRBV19	CASSMIGEKLFF	TGTGCCAGTAGTATGATCGGGGAAAAACTGTTTTTT
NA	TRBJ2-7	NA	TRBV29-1	CSVRETRGEQYF	TGCAGCGTCCGGGAGACACGGGGCGAGCAGTACTTC
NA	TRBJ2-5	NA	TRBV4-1	CASSQVLVGRETQYF	TGCGCCAGCAGCCAAGTACTAGTCGGACGGGAGACCCAGTACTTC
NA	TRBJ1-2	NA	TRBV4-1	CASSQVKSSRGKDGYTF	TGCGCCAGCAGCCAAGTTAAGTCCTCCCGGGGAAAAGATGGCTACACCTTC
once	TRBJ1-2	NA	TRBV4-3	CASSQDSGYGYTF	TGCGCCAGCAGCCAAGATTCGGGCTATGGCTACACCTTC
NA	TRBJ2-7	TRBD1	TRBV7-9	CASSHSGTGSYEQYF	TGTGCCAGCAGCCATTCCGGGACAGGGTCCTACGAGCAGTACTTC
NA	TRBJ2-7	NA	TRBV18	CASSPGTSLVEQYF	TGTGCCAGCTCACCCGGGACATCCCTCGTCGAGCAGTACTTC
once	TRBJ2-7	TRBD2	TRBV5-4	CASSLEVAGAYEQYF	TGTGCCAGCAGCTTGGAGGTGGCGGGAGCTTACGAGCAGTACTTC
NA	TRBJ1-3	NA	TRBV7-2	CASSNRAGNTIYF	TGTGCCAGCAGCAACCGGGCTGGAAACACCATATATTTT
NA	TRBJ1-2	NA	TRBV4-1	CASSQDVGYGYTF	TGCGCCAGCAGCCAAGACGTGGGCTATGGCTACACCTTC
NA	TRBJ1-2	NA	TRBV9	CASSVGSDVPYGYTF	TGTGCCAGCAGCGTAGGGTCAGACGTCCCCTATGGCTACACCTTC
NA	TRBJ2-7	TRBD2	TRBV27	CASSLAGGGSYEQYF	TGTGCCAGCAGTTTGGCGGGGGGCGGGTCCTACGAGCAGTACTTC
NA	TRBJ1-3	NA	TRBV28	CASSFGGMEGGNTIYF	TGTGCCAGCAGTTTTGGGGGGATGGAGGGAGGAAACACCATATATTTT
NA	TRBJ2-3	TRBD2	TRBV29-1	CSVVARKPSGEVKAHTDTQYF	TGCAGCGTTGTCGCCCGCAAGCCTAGCGGGGAGGTAAAGGCCCACACAGATACGCAGTATTTT
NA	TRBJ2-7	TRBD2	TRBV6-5	CASGLAGVADEQYF	TGTGCCAGCGGGCTAGCGGGAGTAGCTGACGAGCAGTACTTC
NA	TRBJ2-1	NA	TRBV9	CASSVGTSYNEQFF	TGTGCCAGCAGCGTCGGGACGAGCTACAATGAGCAGTTCTTC
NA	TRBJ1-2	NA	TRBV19	CASSSRQSYGYTF	TGTGCCAGTAGTTCCCGACAGAGCTATGGCTACACCTTC
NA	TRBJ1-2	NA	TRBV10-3	CAISESKRAGDYGYTF	TGTGCCATCAGTGAGTCGAAGAGGGCGGGGGACTATGGCTACACCTTC
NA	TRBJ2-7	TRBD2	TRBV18	CASSPPAGLAGTYEQYF	TGTGCCAGCTCACCACCCGCGGGGCTAGCGGGAACCTACGAGCAGTACTTC
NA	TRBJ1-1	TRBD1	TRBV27	CASSAPDRGIPEAFF	TGTGCCAGCAGTGCTCCGGACAGGGGAATCCCTGAAGCTTTCTTT
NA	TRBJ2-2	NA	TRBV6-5	CASSYGQGSLTGELFF	TGTGCCAGCAGTTACGGGCAGGGGAGCCTTACCGGGGAGCTGTTTTTT
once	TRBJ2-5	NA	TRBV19	CASRDDSEIQETQYF	TGTGCCAGTAGGGACGACAGTGAGATACAAGAGACCCAGTACTTC
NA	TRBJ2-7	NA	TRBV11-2	CASSLGAGSYEQYF	TGTGCCAGCAGCTTAGGGGCGGGTTCCTACGAGCAGTACTTC
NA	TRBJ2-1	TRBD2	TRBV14	CASSPIAGLSYNEQFF	TGTGCCAGCAGCCCGATAGCGGGACTCTCCTACAATGAGCAGTTCTTC
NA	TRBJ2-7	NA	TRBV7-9	CASSFDLYEQYF	TGTGCCAGCAGCTTTGACCTCTACGAGCAGTACTTC
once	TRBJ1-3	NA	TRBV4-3	CASSQDSRGAGNTIYF	TGCGCCAGCAGCCAAGATTCGCGAGGGGCTGGAAACACCATATATTTT
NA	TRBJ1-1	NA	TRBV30	CAWSLTAAGTEAFF	TGTGCCTGGAGTTTGACGGCGGCGGGCACTGAAGCTTTCTTT
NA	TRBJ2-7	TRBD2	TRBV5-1	CASSLVGGVGYEQYF	TGCGCCAGCAGCTTGGTCGGGGGGGTTGGCTACGAGCAGTACTTC
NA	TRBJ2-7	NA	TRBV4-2	CASSQRDGTSYEQYF	TGTGCCAGCAGCCAACGGGACGGCACCTCCTACGAGCAGTACTTC
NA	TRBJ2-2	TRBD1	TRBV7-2	CASSFGTGGFRELFF	TGTGCCAGCAGCTTCGGGACAGGGGGCTTCAGGGAGCTGTTTTTT
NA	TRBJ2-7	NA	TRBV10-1	CASSAGGEAYEQYF	TGCGCCAGCAGTGCGGGCGGGGAAGCCTACGAGCAGTACTTC
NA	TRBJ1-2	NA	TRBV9	CASSPRDINYGYTF	TGTGCCAGCAGCCCCCGGGACATCAACTATGGCTACACCTTC
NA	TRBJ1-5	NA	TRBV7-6	CASSLGVGGGNQPQHF	TGTGCCAGCAGCTTAGGGGTAGGGGGGGGCAATCAGCCCCAGCATTTT
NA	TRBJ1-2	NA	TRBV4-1	CASSQDVGPRNGYTF	TGCGCCAGCAGCCAAGACGTCGGACCGCGCAATGGCTACACCTTC
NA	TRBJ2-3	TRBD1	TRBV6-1	CASSDYPGTGLTDTQYF	TGTGCCAGCAGTGATTACCCCGGGACAGGACTCACAGATACGCAGTATTTT
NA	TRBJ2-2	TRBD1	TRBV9	CASRRQGETGELFF	TGTGCCAGCAGACGACAGGGGGAAACCGGGGAGCTGTTTTTT
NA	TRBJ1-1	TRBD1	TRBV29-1	CSVERSGTGGTEAFF	TGCAGCGTTGAACGTTCTGGGACAGGGGGCACTGAAGCTTTCTTT
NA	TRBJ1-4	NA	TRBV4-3	CASSSLSSNEKLFF	TGCGCCAGCAGCTCATTGTCGTCTAATGAAAAACTGTTTTTT
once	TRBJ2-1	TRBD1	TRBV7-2	CASSPTGGVYNEQFF	TGTGCCAGCAGCCCGACAGGGGGGGTCTACAATGAGCAGTTCTTC
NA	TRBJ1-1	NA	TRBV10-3	CAISEGGGNTEAFF	TGTGCCATCAGTGAGGGGGGGGGAAACACTGAAGCTTTCTTT
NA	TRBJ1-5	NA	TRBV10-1	CASSASTNQPQHF	TGCGCCAGCAGTGCCTCAACGAATCAGCCCCAGCATTTT
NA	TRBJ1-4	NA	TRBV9	CASSAGGATNEKLFF	TGTGCCAGCAGCGCAGGTGGTGCAACTAATGAAAAACTGTTTTTT
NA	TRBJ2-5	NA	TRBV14	CASSQDRFQETQYF	TGTGCCAGCAGTCAAGACAGATTTCAAGAGACCCAGTACTTC
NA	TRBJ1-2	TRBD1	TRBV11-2	CASSFTRTGGEDYGYTF	TGTGCCAGCAGCTTCACCCGGACAGGGGGTGAGGACTATGGCTACACCTTC